A selection of T cell receptor beta chains follows, all from one sample in a study of cytomegalovirus exposure and HLA in healthy donors. Clones were read by immunoSEQ multiplex PCR, and TCRdb kept only the in-frame ones, dropping some. The sample includes under 200,000 clones, approximately 86% of them seen just once. Input material: PBMCs. The source of these receptors is a woman under 30 in good health and CMV-seronegative. Each CDR3 is given with its conserved first and last residue. Each record gives: clone size, D gene, J gene, V gene, CDR3 protein, CDR3 DNA. A D gene is named only where the DNA matches it firmly. Size values are once, few and many counts, or a class for expanded clones, and some rows have none.

size: -
D: TRBD1
J: TRBJ2-7
V: TRBV30
CDR3: CAWSVGQLYEQYF
DNA: TGTGCCTGGAGTGTGGGACAGCTTTACGAGCAGTACTTC

size: -
D: TRBD2
J: TRBJ2-1
V: TRBV6-6
CDR3: CASSYPRTRDSREQFF
DNA: TGTGCCAGCAGTTACCCACGGACTAGGGATTCTCGTGAGCAGTTCTTC

size: -
D: -
J: TRBJ2-3
V: TRBV21-1
CDR3: CASDPVGQGGDTQYF
DNA: TGTGCCAGCGACCCCGTGGGACAGGGTGGAGATACGCAGTATTTT

size: -
D: -
J: TRBJ2-7
V: TRBV29-1
CDR3: CSVVLDPGGEQYF
DNA: TGCAGCGTTGTCTTGGATCCCGGGGGCGAGCAGTACTTC

size: -
D: -
J: TRBJ1-3
V: TRBV6-1
CDR3: CASSPRDTGGNTIYF
DNA: TGTGCCAGCAGCCCTCGGGACACCGGAGGAAACACCATATATTTT

size: once
D: TRBD2
J: TRBJ2-2
V: TRBV5-4
CDR3: CASSGGGRGNTGELFF
DNA: TGTGCCAGCAGCGGGGGAGGGCGGGGGAACACCGGGGAGCTGTTTTTT

size: -
D: TRBD1
J: TRBJ2-3
V: TRBV11-2
CDR3: CASSLGPGTGRTDTQYF
DNA: TGTGCCAGCAGCTTAGGCCCTGGGACAGGGAGGACAGATACGCAGTATTTT

size: -
D: -
J: TRBJ2-2
V: TRBV5-4
CDR3: CASSHLVDPGELFF
DNA: TGTGCCAGCAGCCATCTAGTTGACCCCGGGGAGCTGTTTTTT

size: -
D: TRBD2
J: TRBJ2-3
V: TRBV4-1
CDR3: CASSQVSGGTDTQYF
DNA: TGCGCCAGCAGCCAAGTTTCGGGGGGGACAGATACGCAGTATTTT

size: once
D: TRBD1
J: TRBJ2-7
V: TRBV28
CDR3: CASSSWGTGGGEQYF
DNA: TGTGCCAGCAGTTCTTGGGGGACAGGGGGCGGCGAGCAGTACTTC

size: -
D: TRBD2
J: TRBJ2-3
V: TRBV11-2
CDR3: CASSSGLAGVTDTQYF
DNA: TGTGCCAGCAGTTCGGGACTAGCGGGGGTTACAGATACGCAGTATTTT

size: -
D: TRBD2
J: TRBJ2-7
V: TRBV5-6
CDR3: CASSLGAGGSYEQYF
DNA: TGTGCCAGCAGCTTGGGAGCGGGGGGTTCCTACGAGCAGTACTTC

size: -
D: TRBD1
J: TRBJ1-2
V: TRBV28
CDR3: CASSPYLRTGGYGYTF
DNA: TGTGCCAGCAGTCCTTACTTGAGGACAGGGGGCTATGGCTACACCTTC

size: -
D: TRBD2
J: TRBJ2-7
V: TRBV2
CDR3: CASSGASGGADEQCF
DNA: TGTGCCAGCAGTGGTGCTAGCGGGGGGGCGGACGAGCAGTGCTTC

size: -
D: -
J: TRBJ2-1
V: TRBV7-9
CDR3: CASKTGDYNEQFF
DNA: TGTGCCAGCAAGACGGGGGATTACAATGAGCAGTTCTTC

size: -
D: -
J: TRBJ1-1
V: TRBV27
CDR3: CASSDLQGVNTEAFF
DNA: TGTGCCAGCAGTGATCTACAGGGCGTCAACACTGAAGCTTTCTTT

size: -
D: TRBD1
J: TRBJ2-7
V: TRBV28
CDR3: CASSLGIGQGSYEQYF
DNA: TGTGCCAGCAGTTTGGGGATCGGACAGGGAAGCTACGAGCAGTACTTC

size: -
D: -
J: TRBJ1-1
V: TRBV6-5
CDR3: CASSLQGYTEAFF
DNA: TGTGCCAGCAGCCTCCAGGGGTACACTGAAGCTTTCTTT